This TCR beta chain was sequenced during a study of blood T cell repertoires in COVID-19. The wider study: Researchers got acute and convalescent COVID-19 samples from the United States, Italy and Spain. From T cells, B-cell-depleted T cells, or PBMCs came the material, which was cDNA or gDNA.

This clone was detected once. Germline V gene lookup returns CDR1 SEHNR and CDR2 FQNEAQ (reference sequence). V lost 7 bases to trimming and J lost 5 bases; unmatched junction nucleotides: 7. The CDR3 runs 13 residues. In the study's own analysis: For nucleated cells, counts were estimated from reference gene primer amplification. Profiled with immunoSEQ multiplex PCR; TCRdb holds only in-frame clones, not every one. V and J calls and clone size are those listed in that table; D and trimming were worked out from the DNA. The table records 70,000 to 90,000 clones, 65% to 85% of them present only once. Sequenced sample: peripheral blood. The clonotype originates from a woman aged 55-69 years with acute or convalescent COVID-19. The chain joins TRBV7-9 to TRBJ1-1, with 7 bases lining up with TRBD1. The CDR3 loop reads CASTYPGGTEAFF. The CDR3 nucleotides are TGTGCCAGCACGTACCCAGGGGGAACTGAAGCTTTCTTT. Variable domain in full (rest from reference TRBV7-9 and TRBJ1-1): DTGVSQNPRHKITKRGQNVTFRCDPISEHNRLYWYRQTLGQGPEFLTYFQNEAQLEKSRLLSDRFSAERPKGSFSTLEIQRTEQGDSAMYLCASTYPGGTEAFFGQGTRLTVV.